This T cell receptor (beta chain) was obtained from a study of T cell responses to AZD1222 COVID-19 vaccine. As regards this clone: The antigen remains unidentified.

Unmatched junction bases numbered 8, after V lost 1 base and J lost 9 bases. CDR1 MNHNS and CDR2 SASEGT come from the germline V gene. This CDR3 is 16 amino acids long. The protocol was immunoSEQ multiplex PCR, while the TCRdb copy is restricted to in-frame clones and leaves out a portion. Of 160,000 or so clones listed, 88% were seen once; the top ten hold about 4.3%. Study findings and constraints: Among those given AZD1222, only six were seropositive at baseline. It was only after the peak T cell response that any repertoires were sampled.

The clonotype comes from an adult who received the AZD1222 COVID-19 vaccine. The gene calls are TRBV6-1 and TRBJ1-6; 8 bases line up with TRBD1. The material was peripheral blood, obtained 28 days after the second AZD1222 dose. This CDR3 reads CASSEVPDRGGSPLHF. The CDR3 nucleotides read TGTGCCAGCAGTGAAGTTCCCGACAGGGGAGGTTCACCCCTCCACTTT.